Shown below are 19 T cell receptor beta chains from a single sample sequenced in a study of T cell responses to AZD1222 COVID-19 vaccine. This table comes from immunoSEQ multiplex PCR, and its TCRdb copy is limited to in-frame clones, with some not included. Found here are about 160,000 clones, around 92% of them singletons; the top ten hold around 4%. The source was peripheral blood, collected on day 0 of MenACWY control vaccination. These receptors were taken from an adult in good health.

The V and J genes are TRBV28 and TRBJ2-4; a possible D gene is TRBD2 (6 bases). The CDR3 extends over 16 amino acids. Trimming pared 5 bases from V and 0 bases from J, leaving 14 bases between. Germline loops: CDR1 MDHEN, CDR2 SYDVKM. The CDR3 DNA follows: TGTGCCAGCAGTCCTTATTCGGAGGGAGCCAAAAACATTCAGTACTTC. Translating it yields CASSPYSEGAKNIQYF.

The genes are TRBV5-1 and TRBJ2-4; 7 nucleotides agree with TRBD1. Per the germline V gene, CDR1 is SGHRS and CDR2 is YFSETQ. V gave up 2 bases and J gave up 3 bases; unmatched junction bases: 8. This CDR3 has 16 residues. The CDR3 DNA is TGCGCCAGCAGCTTAGGGGGCGGGTTGGACAAAAACATTCAGTACTTC. Its translation is CASSLGGGLDKNIQYF.

V gene TRBV9 combines with J gene TRBJ2-2; D not certain. Between the trimmed V and J ends, which lost 0 bases and 0 bases, there was a span of 9 bases. The CDR3 extends over 16 amino acids. Per the germline V gene, CDR1 is SGDLS and CDR2 is YYNGEE. CDR3 protein: CASSVGGLANTGELFF. For the CDR3, the DNA is TGTGCCAGCAGCGTAGGAGGTCTCGCGAACACCGGGGAGCTGTTTTTT.

V is TRBV5-5 and J is TRBJ1-1, with D uncertain. The V gene's germline CDR1 is SGHKS and CDR2 YYEKEE (reference sequence). This CDR3 spans 15 amino acids. Trimming stripped 0 bases from V and 0 bases from J, with 9 bases between. As DNA, the CDR3 is TGTGCCAGCAGCTTGGAGGCCAGAATGAACACTGAAGCTTTCTTT. It specifies CASSLEARMNTEAFF.

V is TRBV6-5 and J is TRBJ2-3, with D tentatively TRBD1 (5 bases). Per germline, CDR1 MNHEY and CDR2 SVGAGI. The V and J ends lost 0 bases and 4 bases respectively, with 11 bases between them. This CDR3 contains 15 residues. CDR3 in DNA: TGTGCCAGCAGTTACTCGCGCACAGGCCCAGATACGCAGTATTTT. Its translation is CASSYSRTGPDTQYF.

This chain uses TRBV7-3 with TRBJ2-3; 7 bases match TRBD1. The CDR3 loop spans 16 amino acids. V trimming: 1 base; J trimming: 1 base; junction bases outside the gene matches: 5. Germline lookup yields CDR1 SGHTA and CDR2 FQGTGA. The CDR3 protein is CASSLRPGTGTDTQYF. CDR3 sequence (DNA): TGTGCCAGCAGCTTAAGGCCTGGGACAGGCACAGATACGCAGTATTTT.

CDR3 loop: CASSTRGSAGNTIYF. In DNA, the CDR3 is TGTGCCAGTAGTACCCGGGGATCGGCTGGAAACACCATATATTTT. This chain connects TRBV19 to TRBJ1-3; D unclear. Trimming pared 4 bases from V and 2 bases from J, leaving 12 bases between. The CDR3 runs to 15 residues. CDR1 and CDR2 (germline): LNHDA, SQIVND (reference sequence).

The chain combines TRBV3-1 (or the pseudogene TRBV3-2) with TRBJ2-7, with 7 bases that match TRBD1. The CDR3 totals 15 residues. Germline lookup yields CDR1 LGHDT and CDR2 YNNKEL (reference sequence). J lost 3 bases, V lost 4 bases, and 9 bases had no gene match. The CDR3: CASSPNLGQHYEQYF. CDR3 nucleotides: TGTGCCAGCAGCCCCAACTTGGGACAGCACTACGAGCAGTACTTC.

The chain is built from TRBV9 and TRBJ1-1; a possible D gene is TRBD1 (5 bases). CDR3 length: 15 amino acids. The ends were cut back, 2 bases at V and 2 bases at J, with 13 bases in the middle. Germline CDR1 and CDR2: SGDLS and YYNGEE. The CDR3 sequence: CASSVGIQVNTEAFF. CDR3 nucleotides: TGTGCCAGCAGCGTCGGTATACAGGTTAACACTGAAGCTTTCTTT. Looking up the rest from reference TRBV9 and TRBJ1-1 gives the full variable domain: DSGVTQTPKHLITATGQRVTLRCSPRSGDLSVYWYQQSLDQGLQFLIQYYNGEERAKGNILERFSAQQFPDLHSELNLSSLELGDSALYFCASSVGIQVNTEAFFGQGTRLTVV.

V and J are TRBV19 and TRBJ1-1; TRBD1 matches at 7 bases. The J segment lost 3 bases and the V segment lost 11 bases, leaving 9 bases of the junction unmatched. CDR1 and CDR2 (germline): LNHDA, SQIVND (reference sequence). This CDR3 contains 13 residues. CDR3 amino acids: CAATGTVDTEAFF. The CDR3 DNA follows: TGTGCCGCAACAGGGACAGTGGACACTGAAGCTTTCTTT.

This clone has just a few counts. The chain uses TRBV3-1 (or the pseudogene TRBV3-2) and TRBJ1-3; TRBD1 is a possible D gene (5 bases). V lost 1 base and J lost 13, with 14 bases in between. The CDR3 length is 13 residues. CDR1 is LGHDT and CDR2 is YNNKEL in the germline V gene (reference sequence). CDR3 DNA sequence: TGTGCCAGCAGCCAAGTTGCTGGCAGGGTGATATATTTT. It translates to CASSQVAGRVIYF.

The CDR3 region has the DNA TGTGCCAGTAGTAGCCCCCCGGAGGTCGAGGGGCCCCAGCATTTT. This sequence encodes CASSSPPEVEGPQHF. The V gene is TRBV19, the J gene TRBJ1-5; no definite D call. V was clipped by 4 bases and J by 9 bases, with 19 bases between them. The CDR3 totals 15 residues. Germline values: CDR1 LNHDA, CDR2 SQIVND (reference sequence).

This chain uses TRBV27 with TRBJ2-1, with a tentative D call TRBD1 (6 bases). Germline V gene lookup returns CDR1 MNHEY and CDR2 SMNVEV (reference sequence). V was trimmed by 1 base and J by 5 bases, leaving 15 bases between them. The CDR3 has 16 residues. CDR3: CASSLFGIGTHNEQFF. In nucleotides, the CDR3 is TGTGCCAGCAGTTTATTCGGAATAGGGACACACAATGAGCAGTTCTTC.

The sample holds a few counts of this clone. This chain uses TRBV5-1 with TRBJ2-1; a weak D match, TRBD1 (5 bases). Germline CDR1 reads SGHRS; CDR2 reads YFSETQ. The CDR3 is made up of 15 amino acids. The V gene lost 0 bases and the J gene lost 4 bases, with 11 bases spanning the gap. This CDR3 is CASSLVGARYNEQFF. The DNA for the CDR3 is TGCGCCAGCAGCTTGGTAGGGGCAAGATACAATGAGCAGTTCTTC.

The J gene is TRBJ2-1, the V gene TRBV7-9, with 8 bases aligning to TRBD1. In germline, CDR1 is SEHNR, CDR2 FQNEAQ (reference sequence). V lost 5 bases to trimming and J lost 5 bases; unmatched junction nucleotides: 8. This CDR3 comprises 15 residues. The CDR3: CASSLQGASDNEQFF. CDR3 DNA: TGTGCCAGCAGCCTCCAGGGGGCATCGGACAATGAGCAGTTCTTC.

The gene calls are TRBV7-8 and TRBJ2-5; D not certain. V shed 1 base and J shed 5 bases, with 14 bases lying between them. The V gene's germline CDR1 is SGHVS and CDR2 FQNEAQ. There are 15 residues in the CDR3. The CDR3 here is CASSLESRLLETQYF. DNA for the CDR3: TGTGCCAGCAGCTTAGAGTCCCGCCTTCTTGAGACCCAGTACTTC.

V and J are TRBV7-3 and TRBJ2-3; a possible D gene is TRBD1 (5 bases). This CDR3 has 14 amino acids. CDR1 SGHTA and CDR2 FQGTGA come from the germline V gene. Trimming left V 5 bases short and J 4 bases short, with 13 bases between. The CDR3 sequence is CASSKQQGPDTQYF. The CDR3 DNA reads TGTGCCAGCAGCAAGCAGCAGGGTCCAGATACGCAGTATTTT.

This clone was recorded once. V gene TRBV19 combines with J gene TRBJ1-5; D is uncertain. The V gene lost 0 bases and the J gene lost 7 bases, with 13 bases spanning the gap. The germline CDR1 and CDR2 sequences are LNHDA and SQIVND (reference sequence). The CDR3 extends over 15 amino acids. CDR3 DNA: TGTGCCAGTAGTATAGAGCGGGTGAGCACCCAGCCCCAGCATTTT. Its translation is CASSIERVSTQPQHF.

The rearrangement uses TRBV27 and TRBJ1-6; possibly TRBD1 for D (5 bases). CDR3 length: 15 residues. Trimming removed 7 bases from V and 9 bases from J, with 19 bases in between. Per the germline V gene, CDR1 is MNHEY and CDR2 is SMNVEV (reference sequence). This chain's CDR3 is CASTKDGAGVSPLHF. In nucleotides, the CDR3 is TGTGCCAGCACCAAAGACGGGGCGGGAGTTTCACCCCTCCACTTT.